The clone carrying this TCR beta chain has more than one count but fewer than ten. The antigen remains undetermined. PCR employed 60 Vbeta and 13 Jbeta primers. TCRdb's table, derived via immunoSEQ multiplex PCR, lists solely in-frame clones and lacks some. The profile shows over 100,000 clones, almost 70% of them singletons. These data originate in a study of cytomegalovirus exposure and HLA in healthy donors. Study observations and caveats: What TCR beta sequences reportedly achieved was accurate prediction of HLA-A and HLA-B alleles in most subjects.

The CDR3 sequence is 16 residues long. Germline CDR1 reads LGHNT; CDR2 reads FRNRAP. Trimming took off 5 bases at V and 0 bases at J, with 14 bases between the two ends. Material for sequencing was PBMCs. The sequence derives from a man aged 25-45 years in good health and CMV-seropositive. V usage is TRBV12-5 and J usage is TRBJ2-1; TRBD2 is a possible D gene (5 bases). DNA for the CDR3: TGTGCTAGTGGTCCTGTATTCGGGGACTCCTACAATGAGCAGTTCTTC. This sequence encodes CASGPVFGDSYNEQFF.